Each of the 15 T cell receptor beta chains below was sequenced from the same sample in a study of CD8 T cells in Susac syndrome. Reverse transcription of about 0.5 to 1 ug RNA used random hexamers. TCRdb itself ran the immunoSEQ multiplex PCR reads through MiXCR, one entry per CDR3 protein. This sample carries 150,000 to 190,000 distinct CDR3 sequences, approximately 94% of them seen once, and the ten largest clones take roughly 0.2%. The sample consisted of CD8+ T cells from PBMCs. The receptors stem from a human donor with multiple sclerosis.

The rearrangement joins TRBV18 to TRBJ2-5; possibly TRBD1 for D (6 bases). The V end was cut by 6 bases, the J end by 1 base, with 12 bases between. Germline V gene data show CDR1 as KGHSH and CDR2 as LQKENI. The CDR3 covers 14 residues. As DNA, the CDR3 is TGTGCCAGCTCCTCAACAGGGATCCAAGAGACCCAGTACTTC. Its translation: CASSSTGIQETQYF.

This chain connects TRBV15 to TRBJ1-1, with a weak D call TRBD1 (6 bases). The CDR3 spans 16 residues. Germline assignment: CDR1 LNHNV and CDR2 YYDKDF (reference sequence). The V and J ends lost 1 base and 0 bases respectively, with 12 bases between them. The CDR3 loop is CATSRGRGKLNTEAFF. In DNA, the CDR3 is TGTGCCACCAGCAGAGGAAGGGGGAAGTTGAACACTGAAGCTTTCTTT. Full variable domain (missing parts from reference TRBV15 and TRBJ1-1): DAMVIQNPRYQVTQFGKPVTLSCSQTLNHNVMYWYQQKSSQAPKLLFHYYDKDFNNEADTPDNFQSRRPNTSFCFLDIRSPGLGDTAMYLCATSRGRGKLNTEAFFGQGTRLTVV.

This chain connects TRBV27 to TRBJ2-7; 10 bases line up with TRBD2. CDR3 size: 15 residues. The germline V gene has CDR1 MNHEY and CDR2 SMNVEV (reference sequence). J gave up 3 bases and V 6 bases, and 8 bases lay outside the gene matches. CDR3 in DNA: TGTGCCAGCAGACCACTAGCGGGGAGCTACTACGAGCAGTACTTC. Residues: CASRPLAGSYYEQYF.

The gene calls are TRBV19 and TRBJ2-7; D is uncertain. Trimming took 6 bases from V and 5 from J, leaving 17 bases between them. The CDR3 is 14 residues long. Looked up from germline, CDR1 is LNHDA and CDR2 is SQIVND (reference sequence). The CDR3, as DNA: TGTGCCAGTAGACACGACCGTCCTGGGAACGAGCAGTACTTC. Its translation is CASRHDRPGNEQYF.

In nucleotides, the CDR3 is TGTGCCAGCAGCCAAGATCGTCGGGGGCGCGTCCATGGCTACACCTTC. Amino acid sequence: CASSQDRRGRVHGYTF. The rearrangement uses TRBV14 and TRBJ1-2; D perhaps matches TRBD1 (6 bases). The germline gives CDR1 SGHDN, CDR2 FVKESK. CDR3 length: 16 residues. V lost 0 bases and J lost 6, with 17 bases in between.

This clonotype was seen just once. This sequence joins TRBV30 and TRBJ1-4; D perhaps matches TRBD1 (5 bases). The V end lost 5 bases, the J end lost 10 bases, and 26 bases lay between the germline ends. Germline CDR1 reads GTSNPN; CDR2 reads SVGIG (reference sequence). This CDR3 spans 16 amino acids. This CDR3 is CAWGGPPNNLKGKLFF. As DNA, the CDR3 is TGTGCCTGGGGGGGACCTCCAAACAACCTGAAGGGAAAACTGTTTTTT.

J is TRBJ1-2 and V is TRBV5-1; D gene unclear. Trimming took off 1 base at V and 12 bases at J, with 10 bases between the two ends. Germline V CDR1 and CDR2: SGHRS, YFSETQ. The CDR3 is made up of 11 amino acids. CDR3 loop: CASSLSGNHTF. For the CDR3, the DNA is TGCGCCAGCAGCTTGTCGGGGAATCACACCTTC.

The V call is TRBV7-9, the J call TRBJ1-5, with D perhaps TRBD1 (6 bases). V lost 1 base, J lost 0 bases, and 7 bases lay in between. Germline-derived CDR1 and CDR2 are SEHNR and FQNEAQ (reference sequence). The CDR3 consists of 15 residues. CDR3 nucleotides: TGTGCCAGCAGCTTAGGGGGACATAGCAATCAGCCCCAGCATTTT. Its translation: CASSLGGHSNQPQHF.

The chain combines TRBV7-9 with TRBJ2-2; 7 nucleotides agree with TRBD1. Germline lookup yields CDR1 SEHNR and CDR2 FQNEAQ (reference sequence). Losses at the gene ends were 1 base for V and 2 bases for J; bases not matched to a gene: 4. CDR3 length: 16 residues. CDR3 sequence (DNA): TGTGCCAGCAGCTTAGGGGACAGCCTTAACACCGGGGAGCTGTTTTTT. This codes for CASSLGDSLNTGELFF.

The chain uses TRBV5-1 and TRBJ2-4; 9 bases line up with TRBD1. The CDR3 has 16 residues. V was clipped by 3 bases and J by 3 bases; unmatched bases: 7. CDR1 is SGHRS and CDR2 is YFSETQ in the germline V gene. The CDR3 loop is CASSSRQGEDKNIQYF. CDR3 sequence (DNA): TGCGCCAGCAGCTCCCGACAGGGGGAGGACAAAAACATTCAGTACTTC.

The V call is TRBV30, the J call TRBJ1-1; a possible D gene is TRBD1 (5 bases). The CDR3 consists of 14 residues. In germline, CDR1 is GTSNPN, CDR2 SVGIG (reference sequence). Trimming shortened V by 4 bases and J by 1 base, and 13 bases separated the two germline ends. The CDR3 DNA sequence: TGTGCCTGGATGATGGGGGTAAGGAACACTGAAGCTTTCTTT. It translates to CAWMMGVRNTEAFF.

V and J are TRBV7-9 and TRBJ2-1; TRBD2 matches at 8 bases. V lost 5 bases, J lost 4 bases, and 13 bases stayed unmatched. The CDR3 covers 17 residues. Germline V lookup: CDR1 SEHNR, CDR2 FQNEAQ (reference sequence). CDR3 sequence: CASSPPVGGGLYNEQFF. Here the CDR3 DNA reads TGTGCCAGCAGCCCACCCGTCGGCGGGGGGCTGTACAATGAGCAGTTCTTC. Variable domain in full (rest from reference TRBV7-9 and TRBJ2-1): DTGVSQNPRHKITKRGQNVTFRCDPISEHNRLYWYRQTLGQGPEFLTYFQNEAQLEKSRLLSDRFSAERPKGSFSTLEIQRTEQGDSAMYLCASSPPVGGGLYNEQFFGPGTRLTVL.

This rearrangement joins TRBV19 to TRBJ2-1; tentative D call: TRBD1 (6 bases). This CDR3 is 14 amino acids long. Between the trimmed V and J ends, which lost 2 bases and 7 bases, there was a span of 12 bases. Germline V gene lookup returns CDR1 LNHDA and CDR2 SQIVND (reference sequence). The CDR3 loop is CASSIRRQGNEQFF. Here the CDR3 DNA reads TGTGCCAGTAGTATAAGACGGCAGGGGAATGAGCAGTTCTTC.

This sequence joins TRBV27 and TRBJ1-4; a weak D match, TRBD1 (5 bases). Per the germline V gene, CDR1 is MNHEY and CDR2 is SMNVEV (reference sequence). This CDR3 comprises 15 residues. Deletions cut 6 bases from V and 6 bases from J, with 17 bases between. The CDR3 loop reads CASSFEGTTDEKLFF. The CDR3 nucleotides are TGTGCCAGCAGCTTCGAGGGGACCACAGATGAAAAACTGTTTTTT.

The rearrangement uses TRBV20-1 and TRBJ2-1; 9 nucleotides agree with TRBD2. V shed 0 bases, J shed 5 bases, and the junction held 5 bases outside the gene matches. Germline V gene data show CDR1 as DFQATT and CDR2 as SNEGSKA (reference sequence). The CDR3 totals 15 residues. DNA of the CDR3: TGCAGTGCTAGAGATATGGCGGGGGGGAACAATGAGCAGTTCTTC. It codes for CSARDMAGGNNEQFF.